These 23 T cell receptor beta chains share one sample of origin, sequenced in a study of blood T cell repertoires in COVID-19. Clones were sequenced by immunoSEQ multiplex PCR, and TCRdb holds only the in-frame ones, with some missing. The data show under 350,000 clones, 86% seen once. Sequences were obtained from PBMCs or T cells enriched from blood (not recorded which). Source of these receptors: a woman in her thirties or forties with acute COVID-19.

The CDR3: CASSPGTSYEQYF. In DNA, the CDR3 is TGTGCCAGCAGCCCCGGGACTAGCTACGAGCAGTACTTC. This chain connects TRBV11-3 to TRBJ2-7, with 8 bases matching TRBD2. The germline V gene has CDR1 SGHNT and CDR2 YENEEA. The CDR3 consists of 13 residues. The J segment lost 3 bases and the V segment lost 5 bases, leaving 3 bases of the junction unmatched.

This clone was seen only once. The chain couples TRBV3-1 (or the pseudogene TRBV3-2) to TRBJ2-6; TRBD2 matches 9 bases. There are 18 residues in the CDR3. Germline CDR1 reads LGHDT; CDR2 reads YNNKEL (reference sequence). J gave up 0 bases and V 4 bases, and 7 bases lay outside the gene matches. Here the CDR3 reads CASSPLWRGGSGANVLTF. CDR3 bases: TGTGCCAGCAGCCCCTTGTGGCGGGGGGGCTCTGGGGCCAACGTCCTGACTTTC.

This clone was seen just once. This rearrangement joins TRBV23-1 to TRBJ2-2; TRBD2 might be the D (6 bases). TRBV23-1 is an open reading frame, and its role is uncertain. Trimming pared 0 bases from V and 3 bases from J, leaving 11 bases between. The CDR3 loop spans 16 amino acids. CDR3 amino acids: CASSQSTGLYTGELFF. The CDR3, as DNA: TGCGCCAGCAGTCAATCGACGGGACTTTACACCGGGGAGCTGTTTTTT.

The rearrangement uses TRBV20-1 and TRBJ1-6; 7 bases agree with TRBD1. This CDR3 is built from 14 residues. Germline V lookup: CDR1 DFQATT, CDR2 SNEGSKA (reference sequence). V dropped 3 bases and J dropped 6; count of bases not matched to a gene: 5. This CDR3 reads CSASKDRSNSPLHF. The DNA for the CDR3 is TGCAGTGCTAGTAAGGACAGGAGTAATTCACCCCTCCACTTT.

This chain joins TRBV18 and TRBJ1-4; 10 bases agree with TRBD1. Trimming removed 3 bases from V and 10 bases from J; junction bases left unmatched: 11. The CDR3 is 16 amino acids. Germline V gene sequence: CDR1 KGHSH, CDR2 LQKENI. The CDR3 bases are TGTGCCAGCTCACCTCTGACCGGGACAGGGGAAGGAAAACTGTTTTTT. Translating it yields CASSPLTGTGEGKLFF. The entire variable domain, with the rest obtained from reference TRBV18 and TRBJ1-4, is as follows: NAGVMQNPRHLVRRRGQEARLRCSPMKGHSHVYWYRQLPEEGLKFMVYLQKENIIDESGMPKERFSAEFPKEGPSILRIQQVVRGDSAAYFCASSPLTGTGEGKLFFGSGTQLSVL.

This chain joins TRBV9 and TRBJ2-7; possibly TRBD1 for D (6 bases). CDR3 length equals 13 residues. The V end lost 3 bases, the J end lost 6 bases, and 13 bases lay between the germline ends. CDR1 SGDLS and CDR2 YYNGEE come from the germline V gene. The CDR3 here is CASSGNLGGEQYF. In nucleotides, the CDR3 is TGTGCCAGCAGCGGAAACCTAGGGGGCGAGCAGTACTTC.

The V gene is TRBV5-4, the J gene TRBJ2-7; 16 bases are shared with TRBD2. The germline gives CDR1 SGHNT, CDR2 YYREEE (reference sequence). With 3 bases clipped from V and 3 bases from J, the junction kept 12 bases outside the gene matches. This CDR3 region has 19 residues. The CDR3 DNA follows: TGTGCCAGCAGCTGGATACCGGGACTAGCGGGAGGGGGCTTCTACGAGCAGTACTTC. It specifies CASSWIPGLAGGGFYEQYF. Together with reference TRBV5-4 and TRBJ2-7, the CDR3 gives the full variable domain: ETGVTQSPTHLIKTRGQQVTLRCSSQSGHNTVSWYQQALGQGPQFIFQYYREEENGRGNFPPRFSGLQFPNYSSELNVNALELDDSALYLCASSWIPGLAGGGFYEQYFGPGTRLTVT.

This chain links TRBV11-3 with TRBJ1-1; D perhaps matches TRBD1 (5 bases). V lost 0 bases to trimming and J lost 1 base, with 6 bases between them. Germline-derived CDR1 and CDR2 are SGHNT and YENEEA. The CDR3 consists of 14 residues. CDR3 residues: CASSLDGGNTEAFF. CDR3 in DNA: TGTGCCAGCAGCTTAGACGGGGGGAACACTGAAGCTTTCTTT.

The rearrangement uses TRBV19 and TRBJ1-3; D gene uncertain. V was pared by 4 bases and J by 2 bases, with 18 bases between. CDR3 length: 17 residues. Germline CDR1 and CDR2: LNHDA and SQIVND (reference sequence). CDR3 region: CASSSRVAGKTGNTIYF. Written as DNA, the CDR3 is TGTGCCAGTAGTAGCCGTGTGGCGGGAAAAACTGGAAACACCATATATTTT.

CDR3 nucleotides: TGCGCCAGCAGCTCGGGTTCCAGGGGTTCTAGTCAGAACACTGAAGCTTTCTTT. Residues: CASSSGSRGSSQNTEAFF. This chain joins TRBV5-1 and TRBJ1-1, with D possibly being TRBD1 (6 bases). The germline gives CDR1 SGHRS, CDR2 YFSETQ. V dropped 3 bases and J dropped 1 base, with 22 bases sitting between them. This CDR3 is built from 18 residues.

The gene calls are TRBV21-1 and TRBJ1-6; the table's D call TRBD1 went unverified against the DNA. TRBV21-1 is termed a pseudogene. The CDR3 runs to 18 residues. CDR3 nucleotides: TGTGCCAGCAGCACGATACAGGGGGCGGCTGGTCCCTTTCCACCCCTCCACTTT. Protein product: CASSTIQGAAGPFPPLHF.

This clone was seen at least ten times. The chain recombines TRBV7-9 with TRBJ2-1, with a weak D call TRBD1 (6 bases). Germline CDR1 is SEHNR and CDR2 is FQNEAQ (reference sequence). V gave up 4 bases and J gave up 6 bases, with 16 bases separating them. The CDR3 length is 15 residues. This CDR3 is CASSSARGKGNEQFF. CDR3 coding DNA: TGTGCCAGCAGCTCCGCGAGGGGGAAGGGCAATGAGCAGTTCTTC.

CDR3 sequence (DNA): TGTGCCAGCGACTCAAGCATAAGTTACGAGCAGTACTTC. It yields the protein CASDSSISYEQYF. The chain uses TRBV28 and TRBJ2-7; D ambiguous. The CDR3 sequence is 13 residues long. V dropped 8 bases and J dropped 4 bases, with 15 bases sitting between them. From germline, CDR1 is MDHEN and CDR2 SYDVKM.

The rearrangement uses TRBV3-1 (or the pseudogene TRBV3-2) and TRBJ2-1, with D possibly being TRBD1 (8 bases). In germline, CDR1 is LGHDT, CDR2 YNNKEL (reference sequence). This CDR3 contains 17 residues. The V and J ends lost 4 bases and 9 bases respectively, with 25 bases between them. The CDR3 nucleotides read TGTGCCAGCAGCCCCCCAGGGGGCAGCGGGATTAGGGCTGAGCAGTTCTTC. Its protein is CASSPPGGSGIRAEQFF.

This sequence joins TRBV7-9 and TRBJ1-2; perhaps TRBD1 as D (6 bases). This CDR3 has 13 amino acids. Germline CDR1 is SEHNR and CDR2 is FQNEAQ (reference sequence). Trimming removed 3 bases at V and 6 bases at J, with 11 bases between. Here the CDR3 DNA reads TGTGCCAGCAGCTTCAGGGGAATGGATGGCTACACCTTC. This sequence encodes CASSFRGMDGYTF.

The chain carries TRBV4-3 and TRBJ1-4, with 11 bases matching TRBD1. J gave up 7 bases and V 3 bases, and 7 bases lay outside the gene matches. Germline lookup yields CDR1 LGHNA and CDR2 YSLEER. This CDR3 is 16 amino acids long. The CDR3 protein is CASSHTPGQGGEKLFF. The CDR3 DNA follows: TGCGCCAGCAGCCATACACCGGGACAGGGGGGTGAAAAACTGTTTTTT.

The chain combines TRBV5-1 with TRBJ1-4; possible D gene TRBD1, 5 bases. This CDR3 is 17 amino acids long. Germline lookup yields CDR1 SGHRS and CDR2 YFSETQ. The V and J ends lost 3 bases and 3 bases respectively, with 18 bases between them. As DNA, the CDR3 is TGCGCCAGCAGCTGGGGACTCGCGGGAGGGGCTAATGAAAAACTGTTTTTT. Its protein product is CASSWGLAGGANEKLFF.

This clone was detected only once. The genes are TRBV10-3 and TRBJ2-7, with 10 bases matching TRBD2. The trim removed 0 bases at V and 7 bases at J, leaving 9 bases unmatched. This CDR3 has 16 residues. Germline V gene lookup returns CDR1 ENHRY and CDR2 SYGVKD. The CDR3 DNA reads as TGTGCCATCAGTGAGTCAACTAGCGGGACACGTGGGGAGCAGTACTTC. Its translation: CAISESTSGTRGEQYF.

The chain is built from TRBV7-2 and TRBJ1-5; D unclear. Germline CDR1 reads SGHTA; CDR2 reads FQGNSA. The length of the CDR3 is 13 residues. The V end was cut by 0 bases, the J end by 6 bases, with 6 bases between. In DNA form, the CDR3 reads TGTGCCAGCAGCTTAGCCCCCGGTCAGCCCCAGCATTTT. Its translation: CASSLAPGQPQHF.

The chain joins TRBV12-5 to TRBJ1-2, with D perhaps TRBD1 (5 bases). CDR3 size: 15 residues. Per germline, CDR1 LGHNT and CDR2 FRNRAP. With 6 bases removed from V and 2 bases from J, the gap between germline ends came to 16 bases. The CDR3 sequence: CASGPPRTLNYGYTF. CDR3 DNA sequence: TGTGCTAGTGGCCCACCCCGGACACTGAACTATGGCTACACCTTC.

The chain joins TRBV5-1 to TRBJ2-3; 7 bases are a match to TRBD2. The V segment lost 0 bases and the J segment 1 base; nucleotides outside the gene matches: 2. The germline CDR1 and CDR2 sequences are SGHRS and YFSETQ. This CDR3 has 15 residues. In nucleotides, the CDR3 is TGCGCCAGCAGCTTGGCGGCGGGGGGCACAGATACGCAGTATTTT. Its protein product is CASSLAAGGTDTQYF.

This rearrangement joins TRBV19 to TRBJ2-7; 10 bases are shared with TRBD1. The length of the CDR3 is 15 residues. Germline lookup yields CDR1 LNHDA and CDR2 SQIVND (reference sequence). Trimming removed 3 bases from V and 5 bases from J; junction bases left unmatched: 7. In DNA, the CDR3 is TGTGCCAGTAGTATTCTGGGACAGGGGTTTCACGAGCAGTACTTC. Amino acid sequence: CASSILGQGFHEQYF.

The V call is TRBV10-3, the J call TRBJ1-2; TRBD1 is a possible D gene (6 bases). The CDR3 is 12 amino acids. Trimming took off 10 bases at V and 6 bases at J, with 15 bases between the two ends. CDR1 is ENHRY and CDR2 is SYGVKD in the germline V gene. The CDR3 region has the DNA TGTGCCACACAGGGTAGTGAAGATGGCTACACCTTC. It codes for CATQGSEDGYTF.